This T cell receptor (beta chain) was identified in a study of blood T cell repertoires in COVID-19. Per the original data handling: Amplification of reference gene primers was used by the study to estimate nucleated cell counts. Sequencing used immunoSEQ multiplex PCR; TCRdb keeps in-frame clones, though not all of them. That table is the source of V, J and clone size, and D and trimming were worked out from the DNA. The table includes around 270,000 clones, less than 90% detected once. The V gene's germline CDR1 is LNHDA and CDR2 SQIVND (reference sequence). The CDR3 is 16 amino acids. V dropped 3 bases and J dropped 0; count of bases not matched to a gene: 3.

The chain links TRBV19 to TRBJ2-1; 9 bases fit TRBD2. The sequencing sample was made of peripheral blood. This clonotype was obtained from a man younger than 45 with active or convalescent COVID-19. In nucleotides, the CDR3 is TGTGCCAGTAGTATCTCAGCGGGAGGCTCCTACAATGAGCAGTTCTTC. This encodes CASSISAGGSYNEQFF.